Given below is one T cell receptor beta chain in context. In assigning cohorts, the study relied on participant-reported clinical history. CDR3 length: 15 residues. CDR1 is SNHLY and CDR2 is FYNNEI in the germline V gene. V lost 3 bases and J lost 5, with 14 bases in between. The data were obtained in a study of blood T cell repertoires in COVID-19. For the study at large: PBMCs, B-cell-depleted T cells, or T cells provided the cDNA or gDNA that made up the material.

Data came from immunoSEQ multiplex PCR; TCRdb stores just in-frame clones and leaves some out. The data contain approximately 240,000 clones, roughly 87% of them singletons. This chain joins TRBV2 and TRBJ2-1, with a weak D call TRBD2 (6 bases). The sequence was collected from a woman aged 30 to 39 with acute COVID-19. Input material: PBMCs or T cells enriched from blood (not recorded which). The CDR3 DNA follows: TGTGCCAGCAGTGAGGAGGGTGTAGCTCACAATGAGCAGTTCTTC. Residues: CASSEEGVAHNEQFF.